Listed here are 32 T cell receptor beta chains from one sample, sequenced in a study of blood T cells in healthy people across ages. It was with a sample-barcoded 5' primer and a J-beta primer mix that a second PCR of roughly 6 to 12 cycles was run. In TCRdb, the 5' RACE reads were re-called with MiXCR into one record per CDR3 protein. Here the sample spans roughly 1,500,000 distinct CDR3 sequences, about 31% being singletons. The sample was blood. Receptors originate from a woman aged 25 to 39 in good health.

The CDR3 region has the DNA TGCGCCAGCAGCCAGGGGGACAGCGACATCGTCTATGGCTACACCTTC. It is translated as CASSQGDSDIVYGYTF. This chain connects TRBV4-1 to TRBJ1-2; 7 bases line up with TRBD1. Germline CDR1 reads MGHRA; CDR2 reads YSYEKL. CDR3 length: 16 amino acids. Trimming at V came to 3 bases and at J to 4 bases, leaving 11 bases not matched to a gene.

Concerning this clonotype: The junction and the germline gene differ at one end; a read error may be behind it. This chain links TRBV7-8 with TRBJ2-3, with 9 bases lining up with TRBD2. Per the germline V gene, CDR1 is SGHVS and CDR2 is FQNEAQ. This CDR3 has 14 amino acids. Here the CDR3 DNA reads TGTGCCAGCAACTTAGAAGGCCTAGCGGGAACGCAGTATTTT. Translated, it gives CASNLEGLAGTQYF.

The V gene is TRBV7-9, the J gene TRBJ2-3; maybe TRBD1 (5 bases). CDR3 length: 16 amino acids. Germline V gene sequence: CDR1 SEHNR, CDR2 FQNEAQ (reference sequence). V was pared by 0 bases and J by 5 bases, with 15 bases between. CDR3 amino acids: CASSLALQGLRDTQYF. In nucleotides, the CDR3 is TGTGCCAGCAGCTTAGCGCTTCAGGGTTTACGAGATACGCAGTATTTT.

The CDR3 sequence is CAWGSWTGAYGYTF. As DNA, the CDR3 is TGTGCCTGGGGGAGCTGGACAGGGGCCTATGGCTACACCTTC. The rearrangement uses TRBV30 and TRBJ1-2; the match to TRBD1 covers 9 bases. The CDR3 is 14 residues long. Germline V gene data show CDR1 as GTSNPN and CDR2 as SVGIG (reference sequence). The V gene end was trimmed by 5 bases and the J gene end by 4 bases; junction bases not matched to a gene: 8.

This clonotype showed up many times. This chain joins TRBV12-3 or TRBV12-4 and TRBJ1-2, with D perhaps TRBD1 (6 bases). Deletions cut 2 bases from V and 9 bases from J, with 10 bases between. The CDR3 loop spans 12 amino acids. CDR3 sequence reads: CASSLQGRSYTF. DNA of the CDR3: TGTGCCAGCAGTTTACAGGGGCGAAGCTACACCTTC.

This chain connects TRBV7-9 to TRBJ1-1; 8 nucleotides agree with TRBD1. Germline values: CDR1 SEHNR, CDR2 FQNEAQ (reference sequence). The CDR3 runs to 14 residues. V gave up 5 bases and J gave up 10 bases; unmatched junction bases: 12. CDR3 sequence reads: CASSTQTGVGGAFF. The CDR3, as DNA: TGTGCCAGCAGCACTCAGACAGGGGTCGGGGGAGCTTTCTTT. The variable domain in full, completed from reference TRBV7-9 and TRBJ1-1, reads DTGVSQNPRHKITKRGQNVTFRCDPISEHNRLYWYRQTLGQGPEFLTYFQNEAQLEKSRLLSDRFSAERPKGSFSTLEIQRTEQGDSAMYLCASSTQTGVGGAFFGQGTRLTVV.

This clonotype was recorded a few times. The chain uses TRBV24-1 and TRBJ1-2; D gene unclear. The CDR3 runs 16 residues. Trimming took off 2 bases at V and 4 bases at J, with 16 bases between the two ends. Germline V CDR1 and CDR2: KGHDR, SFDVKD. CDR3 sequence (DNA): TGTGCCACCAGTGATTCACGGAAGGACCTAATCTATGGCTACACCTTC. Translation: CATSDSRKDLIYGYTF.

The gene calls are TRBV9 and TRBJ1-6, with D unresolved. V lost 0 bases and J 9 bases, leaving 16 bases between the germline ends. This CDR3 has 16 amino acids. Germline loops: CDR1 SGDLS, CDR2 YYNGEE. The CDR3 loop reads CASSVAGRREGSPLHF. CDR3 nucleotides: TGTGCCAGCAGCGTAGCCGGCCGAAGGGAAGGTTCACCCCTCCACTTT.

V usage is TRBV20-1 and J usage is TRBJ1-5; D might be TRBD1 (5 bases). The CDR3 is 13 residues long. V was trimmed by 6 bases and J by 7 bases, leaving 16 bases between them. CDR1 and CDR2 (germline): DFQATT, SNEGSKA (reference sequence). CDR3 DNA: TGCAGTGCGGGACTCAAAGGAGGCCAGCCCCAGCATTTT. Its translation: CSAGLKGGQPQHF.

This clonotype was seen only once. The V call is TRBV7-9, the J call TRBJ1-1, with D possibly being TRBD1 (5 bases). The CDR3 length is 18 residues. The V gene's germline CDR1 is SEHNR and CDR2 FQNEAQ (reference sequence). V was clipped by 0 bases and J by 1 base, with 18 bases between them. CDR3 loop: CASSLAPLRRGKNTEAFF. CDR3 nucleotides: TGTGCCAGCAGCTTAGCTCCTCTCAGACGGGGCAAGAACACTGAAGCTTTCTTT.

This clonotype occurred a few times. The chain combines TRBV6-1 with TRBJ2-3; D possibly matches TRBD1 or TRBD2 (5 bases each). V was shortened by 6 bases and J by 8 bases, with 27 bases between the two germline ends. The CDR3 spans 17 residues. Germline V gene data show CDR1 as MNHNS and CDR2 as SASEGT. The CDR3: CASRNMTGTTIASTQYF. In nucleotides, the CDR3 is TGTGCCAGCAGGAACATGACCGGGACGACGATCGCAAGTACGCAGTATTTT.

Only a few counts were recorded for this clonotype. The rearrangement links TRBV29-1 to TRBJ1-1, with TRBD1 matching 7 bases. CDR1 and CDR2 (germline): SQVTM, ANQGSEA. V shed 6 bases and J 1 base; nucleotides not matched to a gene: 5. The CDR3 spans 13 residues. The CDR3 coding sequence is TGCAGCGTCGCTGGACAGGCGAACACTGAAGCTTTCTTT. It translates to CSVAGQANTEAFF.

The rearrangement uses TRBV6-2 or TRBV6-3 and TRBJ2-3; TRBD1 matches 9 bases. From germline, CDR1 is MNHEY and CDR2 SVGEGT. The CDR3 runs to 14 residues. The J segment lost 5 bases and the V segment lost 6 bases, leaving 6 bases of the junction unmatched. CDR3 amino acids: CASRTTGGKDTQYF. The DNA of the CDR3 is TGTGCCAGCAGGACCACAGGGGGCAAAGATACGCAGTATTTT.

The CDR3 here is CASSQVAAGGPVGELFF. The CDR3 coding sequence is TGCGCCAGCAGCCAAGTAGCAGCGGGGGGGCCCGTCGGGGAGCTGTTTTTT. The chain employs TRBV4-1 and TRBJ2-2; 10 bases match TRBD2. This CDR3 has 17 amino acids. From germline, CDR1 is MGHRA and CDR2 YSYEKL. V gave up 1 base and J gave up 7 bases; unmatched junction bases: 9.

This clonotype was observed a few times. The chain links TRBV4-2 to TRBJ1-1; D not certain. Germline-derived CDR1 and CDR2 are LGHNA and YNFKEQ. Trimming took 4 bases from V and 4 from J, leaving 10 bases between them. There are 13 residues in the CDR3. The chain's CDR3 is CASSRTAGTEAFF. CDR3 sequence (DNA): TGTGCCAGCAGCCGTACAGCGGGCACTGAAGCTTTCTTT.

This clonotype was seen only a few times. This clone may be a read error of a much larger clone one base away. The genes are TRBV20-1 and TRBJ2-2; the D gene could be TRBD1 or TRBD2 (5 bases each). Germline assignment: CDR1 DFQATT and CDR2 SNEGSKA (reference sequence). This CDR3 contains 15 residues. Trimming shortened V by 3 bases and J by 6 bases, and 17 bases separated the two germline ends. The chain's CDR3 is CSASHRDHLPGELFF. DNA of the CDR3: TGCAGTGCTAGTCACCGGGACCACCTCCCCGGGGAGCTGTTTTTT.

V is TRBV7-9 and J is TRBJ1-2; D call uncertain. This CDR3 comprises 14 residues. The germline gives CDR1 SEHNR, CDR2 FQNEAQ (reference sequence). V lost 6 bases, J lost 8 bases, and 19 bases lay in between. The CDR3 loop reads CASSLSNTAGGYTF. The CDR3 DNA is TGTGCCAGCAGTTTGTCTAACACCGCCGGAGGCTACACCTTC.

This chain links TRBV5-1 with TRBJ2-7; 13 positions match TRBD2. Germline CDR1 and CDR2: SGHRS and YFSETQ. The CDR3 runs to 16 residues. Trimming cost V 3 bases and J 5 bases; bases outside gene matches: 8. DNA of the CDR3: TGCGCCAGCAGCTGGGGACTAGCGGGGACCGGCGACGAGCAGTACTTC. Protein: CASSWGLAGTGDEQYF.

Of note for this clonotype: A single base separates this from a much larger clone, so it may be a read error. The DNA of the CDR3 is TGTGCCAGCAGCCCAACGGGGCTAGCGGGACGCAATGAGCAGTTCTTC. Translated: CASSPTGLAGRNEQFF. V usage is TRBV7-2 and J usage is TRBJ2-1; 9 bases agree with TRBD2. The CDR3 spans 16 residues. Germline-derived CDR1 and CDR2 are SGHTA and FQGNSA. The ends lost 5 bases at V and 6 bases at J; junction bases unmatched: 11. The entire variable domain, with the rest obtained from reference TRBV7-2 and TRBJ2-1, is as follows: GAGVSQSPSNKVTEKGKDVELRCDPISGHTALYWYRQSLGQGLEFLIYFQGNSAPDKSGLPSDRFSAERTGGSVSTLTIQRTQQEDSAVYLCASSPTGLAGRNEQFFGPGTRLTVL.

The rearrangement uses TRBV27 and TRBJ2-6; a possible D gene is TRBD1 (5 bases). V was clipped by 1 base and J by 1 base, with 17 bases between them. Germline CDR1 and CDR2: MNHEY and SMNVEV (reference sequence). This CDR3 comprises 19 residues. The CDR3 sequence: CASSLWVAGINSGANVLTF. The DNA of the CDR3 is TGTGCCAGCAGTTTATGGGTTGCAGGGATCAATTCTGGGGCCAACGTCCTGACTTTC.

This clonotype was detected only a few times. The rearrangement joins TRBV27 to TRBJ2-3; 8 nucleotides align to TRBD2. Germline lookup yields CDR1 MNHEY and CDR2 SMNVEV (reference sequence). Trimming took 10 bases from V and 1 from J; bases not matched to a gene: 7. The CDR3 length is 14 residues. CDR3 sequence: CATYRSGGTDTQYF. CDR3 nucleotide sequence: TGTGCCACCTACCGTAGCGGGGGCACAGATACGCAGTATTTT.

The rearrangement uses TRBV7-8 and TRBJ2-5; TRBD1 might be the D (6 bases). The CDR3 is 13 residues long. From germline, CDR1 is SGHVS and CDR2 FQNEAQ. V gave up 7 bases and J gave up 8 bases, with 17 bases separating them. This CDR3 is CASTFYGQPTQYF. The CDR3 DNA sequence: TGTGCCAGCACCTTCTATGGACAGCCAACCCAGTACTTC. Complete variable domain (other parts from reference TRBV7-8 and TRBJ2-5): GAGVSQSPRYKVAKRGQDVALRCDPISGHVSLFWYQQALGQGPEFLTYFQNEAQLDKSGLPSDRFFAERPEGSVSTLKIQRTQQEDSAVYLCASTFYGQPTQYFGPGTRLLVL.

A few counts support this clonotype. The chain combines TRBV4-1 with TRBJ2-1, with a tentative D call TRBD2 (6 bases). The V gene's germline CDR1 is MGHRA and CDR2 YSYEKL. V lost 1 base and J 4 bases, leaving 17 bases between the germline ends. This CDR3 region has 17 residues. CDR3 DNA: TGCGCCAGCAGCCAAGGCCGGACTACCATTCAATACAATGAGCAGTTCTTC. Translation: CASSQGRTTIQYNEQFF.

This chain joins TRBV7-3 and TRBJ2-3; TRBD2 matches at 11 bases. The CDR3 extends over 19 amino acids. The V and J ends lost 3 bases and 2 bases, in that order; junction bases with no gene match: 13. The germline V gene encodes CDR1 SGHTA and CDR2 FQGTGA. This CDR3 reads CASSFHFLSSGRNTDTQYF. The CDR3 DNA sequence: TGTGCCAGCAGCTTCCATTTCCTTTCTAGCGGGAGGAACACAGATACGCAGTATTTT.

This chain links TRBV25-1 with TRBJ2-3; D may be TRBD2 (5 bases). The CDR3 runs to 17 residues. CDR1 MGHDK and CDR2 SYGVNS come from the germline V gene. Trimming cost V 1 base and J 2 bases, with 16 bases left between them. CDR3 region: CASSEWGRSGSTDTQYF. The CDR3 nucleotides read TGTGCCAGCAGTGAATGGGGTCGGAGCGGATCCACAGATACGCAGTATTTT. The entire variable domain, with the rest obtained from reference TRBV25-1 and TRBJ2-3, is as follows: EADIYQTPRYLVIGTGKKITLECSQTMGHDKMYWYQQDPGMELHLIHYSYGVNSTEKGDLSSESTVSRIRTEHFPLTLESARPSHTSQYLCASSEWGRSGSTDTQYFGPGTRLTVL.

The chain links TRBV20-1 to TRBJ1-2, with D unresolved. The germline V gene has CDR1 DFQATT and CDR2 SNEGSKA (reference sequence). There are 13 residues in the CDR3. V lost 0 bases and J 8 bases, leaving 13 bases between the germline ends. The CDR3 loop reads CSARDLWERGYTF. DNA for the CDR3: TGCAGTGCTAGAGATCTATGGGAGAGGGGCTACACCTTC.

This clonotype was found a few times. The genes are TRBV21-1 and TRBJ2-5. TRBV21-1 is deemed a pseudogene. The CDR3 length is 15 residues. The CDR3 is CASSKVVGGPETQYF. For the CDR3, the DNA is TGTGCCAGCAGCAAAGTCGTAGGGGGACCAGAGACCCAGTACTTC.

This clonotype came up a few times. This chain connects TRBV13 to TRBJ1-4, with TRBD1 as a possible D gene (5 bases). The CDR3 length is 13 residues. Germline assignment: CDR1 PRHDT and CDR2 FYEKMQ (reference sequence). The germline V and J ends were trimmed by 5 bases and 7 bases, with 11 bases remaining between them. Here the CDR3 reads CASSPGGGEKLFF. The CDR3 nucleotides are TGTGCCAGCAGCCCCGGGGGAGGTGAAAAACTGTTTTTT.

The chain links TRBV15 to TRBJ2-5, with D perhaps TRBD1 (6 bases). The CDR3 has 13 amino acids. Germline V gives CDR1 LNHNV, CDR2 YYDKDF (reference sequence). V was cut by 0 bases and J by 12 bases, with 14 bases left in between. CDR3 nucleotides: TGTGCCACCAGCAGAGATAGAGACAGGCCGGAGTACTTC. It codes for CATSRDRDRPEYF.

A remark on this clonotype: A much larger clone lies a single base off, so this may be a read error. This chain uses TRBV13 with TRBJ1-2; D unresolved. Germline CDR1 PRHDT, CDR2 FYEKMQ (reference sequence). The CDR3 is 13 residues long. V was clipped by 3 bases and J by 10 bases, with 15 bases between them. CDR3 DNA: TGTGCCAGCAGCTTTTTTACTAGGCCCGACTACACCTTC. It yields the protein CASSFFTRPDYTF.

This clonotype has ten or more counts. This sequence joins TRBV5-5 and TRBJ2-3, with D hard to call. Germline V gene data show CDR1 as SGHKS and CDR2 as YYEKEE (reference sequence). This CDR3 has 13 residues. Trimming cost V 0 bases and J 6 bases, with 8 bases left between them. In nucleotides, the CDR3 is TGTGCCAGCAGCTTGGATGCCTCGGATACGCAGTATTTT. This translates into CASSLDASDTQYF.

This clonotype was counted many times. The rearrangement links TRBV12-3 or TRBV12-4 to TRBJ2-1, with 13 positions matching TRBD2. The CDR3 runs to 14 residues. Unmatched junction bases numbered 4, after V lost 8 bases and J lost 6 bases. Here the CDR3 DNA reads TGTGCCAGCGCACTAGCGGGAGGGGGCAATGAGCAGTTCTTC. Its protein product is CASALAGGGNEQFF.